The 11 T cell receptor beta chains presented below share a single source sample, sequenced in a study of TIL therapy for anti-PD-1-resistant metastatic lung cancer. Time point specified: pre-treatment sample, taken before nivolumab and TIL therapy. Tumor tissue came from excised metastases, mostly pleural nodules or supraclavicular lymph nodes. The immunoSEQ assay was v3. Only in-frame clones appear in the TCRdb table, and some are missing; sequencing was by immunoSEQ multiplex PCR. This sample carries more than 9,500 clones, approximately 52% of them seen once, and the ten largest clones take 7.4%. Here the sequenced sample was tumor tissue, taken at baseline. The receptor source for this set is a person aged 25 to 80 with non-small cell lung cancer.

The gene calls are TRBV2 and TRBJ1-1; D ambiguous. This CDR3 is 14 amino acids long. The V gene's germline CDR1 is SNHLY and CDR2 FYNNEI. The ends were cut back, 6 bases at V and 1 base at J, with 12 bases in the middle. The CDR3 nucleotides read TGTGCCAGCAGCCTTAAAGACCAGAACACTGAAGCTTTCTTT. Protein sequence: CASSLKDQNTEAFF. The whole variable domain, remainder taken from reference TRBV2 and TRBJ1-1, is EPEVTQTPSHQVTQMGQEVILRCVPISNHLYFYWYRQILGQKVEFLVSFYNNEISEKSEIFDDQFSVERPDGSNFTLKIRSTKLEDSAMYFCASSLKDQNTEAFFGQGTRLTVV.

The chain has TRBV28 and TRBJ1-5; possibly TRBD1 for D (6 bases). Trimming left V 3 bases short and J 12 bases short, with 21 bases between. The CDR3 length is 15 residues. Looked up from germline, CDR1 is MDHEN and CDR2 is SYDVKM. This CDR3 reads CASSLLRQVNGLQHF. The CDR3, as DNA: TGTGCCAGCAGTTTGTTAAGACAGGTTAATGGGCTCCAGCATTTT.

The CDR3 here is CASSVAGTPYEQYF. CDR3 in DNA: TGTGCCAGCAGCGTAGCTGGGACCCCCTACGAGCAGTACTTC. The chain employs TRBV9 and TRBJ2-7; D could derive from TRBD1 or TRBD2 (5 bases each). The CDR3 covers 14 residues. With 0 bases removed from V and 2 bases from J, the gap between germline ends came to 9 bases. CDR1 is SGDLS, CDR2 YYNGEE, per germline.

The CDR3 protein is CASSLLLAGAPLAETQYF. In DNA form, the CDR3 reads TGTGCCAGCAGCTTACTGTTAGCGGGGGCCCCCTTGGCGGAGACCCAGTACTTC. The J gene is TRBJ2-5, the V gene TRBV7-3; the match to TRBD2 covers 9 bases. This CDR3 has 18 residues. The V and J ends lost 2 bases and 5 bases, in that order; junction bases with no gene match: 15. Germline V CDR1 and CDR2: SGHTA, FQGTGA.

V gene TRBV3-1 (or the pseudogene TRBV3-2) combines with J gene TRBJ2-7; no definite D call. Trimming removed 4 bases at V and 6 bases at J, with 7 bases between. The CDR3 consists of 11 residues. Per germline, CDR1 LGHDT and CDR2 YNNKEL (reference sequence). The CDR3 region is CASSPGREQYF. As DNA, the CDR3 is TGTGCCAGCAGCCCGGGTCGCGAGCAGTACTTC.

V and J are TRBV3-1 (or the pseudogene TRBV3-2) and TRBJ2-3, with 7 bases fitting TRBD1. Germline CDR1 reads LGHDT; CDR2 reads YNNKEL (reference sequence). The CDR3 spans 16 residues. Germline trimming cut 3 bases from V and 3 bases from J; bases unmatched to any gene: 9. This CDR3 reads CASSHYPGQRTDTQYF. The DNA for the CDR3 is TGTGCCAGCAGCCATTACCCGGGACAGAGGACAGATACGCAGTATTTT.

This clone has more than one count but fewer than ten. The chain carries TRBV11-2 and TRBJ1-1, with TRBD1 identical over 9 bases. V shed 4 bases, J shed 9 bases, and the junction held 9 bases outside the gene matches. The V gene's germline CDR1 is SGHAT and CDR2 FQNNGV. This CDR3 comprises 14 residues. The chain's CDR3 is CASSSNTGGNQAFF. CDR3 nucleotide sequence: TGTGCCAGCAGCTCAAACACAGGGGGCAACCAAGCTTTCTTT.

This chain joins TRBV27 and TRBJ1-1; D ambiguous. Trimming took 7 bases from V and 2 from J, leaving 14 bases between them. Germline values: CDR1 MNHEY, CDR2 SMNVEV (reference sequence). The CDR3 contains 14 residues. CDR3 DNA sequence: TGTGCCAGCACCGAGACACCGACCAACACTGAAGCTTTCTTT. Protein product: CASTETPTNTEAFF.

The chain uses TRBV11-2 and TRBJ1-3; D ambiguous. Germline V gene lookup returns CDR1 SGHAT and CDR2 FQNNGV. The V end was cut by 5 bases, the J end by 0 bases, with 23 bases between. CDR3 length: 19 amino acids. The chain's CDR3 is CASSTRYGSVQSSGNTIYF. The CDR3 DNA is TGTGCCAGCAGCACCCGCTACGGGTCGGTCCAGAGCTCTGGAAACACCATATATTTT. Full variable domain (missing parts from reference TRBV11-2 and TRBJ1-3): EAGVAQSPRYKIIEKRQSVAFWCNPISGHATLYWYQQILGQGPKLLIQFQNNGVVDDSQLPKDRFSAERLKGVDSTLKIQPAKLEDSAVYLCASSTRYGSVQSSGNTIYFGEGSWLTVV.

V is TRBV6-5 and J is TRBJ2-7; tentatively, D is TRBD2 (6 bases). The V and J ends lost 7 bases and 5 bases respectively, with 15 bases between them. Germline assignment: CDR1 MNHEY and CDR2 SVGAGI. CDR3 size: 13 residues. CDR3 protein: CASTPGGSNEQYF. The CDR3 DNA follows: TGTGCCAGCACCCCCGGGGGATCTAACGAGCAGTACTTC.

This sequence joins TRBV10-3 and TRBJ2-1; perhaps TRBD2 as D (6 bases). There are 14 residues in the CDR3. Germline V gene lookup returns CDR1 ENHRY and CDR2 SYGVKD. V lost 3 bases and J lost 7, with 13 bases in between. The CDR3 DNA reads as TGTGCCATCAGTGACCCCCCAGGAGGGAATGAGCAGTTCTTC. Its translation: CAISDPPGGNEQFF.